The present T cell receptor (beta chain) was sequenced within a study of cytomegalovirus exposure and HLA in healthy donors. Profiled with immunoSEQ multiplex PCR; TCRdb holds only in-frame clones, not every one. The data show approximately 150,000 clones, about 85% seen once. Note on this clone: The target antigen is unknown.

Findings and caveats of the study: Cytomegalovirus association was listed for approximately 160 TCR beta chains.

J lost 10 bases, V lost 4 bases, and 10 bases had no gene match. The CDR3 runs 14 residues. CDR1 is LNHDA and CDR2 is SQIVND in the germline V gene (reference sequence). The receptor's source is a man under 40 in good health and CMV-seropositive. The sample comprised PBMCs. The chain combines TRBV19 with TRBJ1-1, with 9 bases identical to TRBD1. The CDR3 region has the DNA TGTGCCAGTAGTAATGTCGGGACAGGGTATACAGCTTTCTTT. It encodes CASSNVGTGYTAFF.